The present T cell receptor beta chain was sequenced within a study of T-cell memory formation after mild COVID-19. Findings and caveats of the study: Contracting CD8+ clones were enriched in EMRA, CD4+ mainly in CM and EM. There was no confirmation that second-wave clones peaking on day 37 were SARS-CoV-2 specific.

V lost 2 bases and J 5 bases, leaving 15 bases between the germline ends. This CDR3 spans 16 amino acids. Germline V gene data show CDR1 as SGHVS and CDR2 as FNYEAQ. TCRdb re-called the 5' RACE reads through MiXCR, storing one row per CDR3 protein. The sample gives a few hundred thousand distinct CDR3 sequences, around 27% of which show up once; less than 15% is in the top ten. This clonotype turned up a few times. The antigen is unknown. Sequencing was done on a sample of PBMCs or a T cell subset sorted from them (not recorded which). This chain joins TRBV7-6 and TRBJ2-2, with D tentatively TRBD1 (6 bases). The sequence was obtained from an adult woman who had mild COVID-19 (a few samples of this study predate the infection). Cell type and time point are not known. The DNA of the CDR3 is TGTGCCAGCAGCTTATTTTTACAGGGTGCGACCGGGGAGCTGTTTTTT. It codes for CASSLFLQGATGELFF.